This TCR beta chain is from a study of T cells in Graves' hyperthyroidism and ophthalmopathy. Broader study findings: Ophthalmopathy got predicted by the model a median about six months before its onset.

V dropped 3 bases and J dropped 2; count of bases not matched to a gene: 6. Per germline, CDR1 SGHTA and CDR2 FQGNSA. CDR3 size: 16 residues. As concerns this clonotype: Its antigen is currently unknown.

It was RNA transcripts that yielded the amplified TCR beta CDR3 regions. Researchers ran a first-round RT-PCR on the TCR CDR3 using the HTBI primer set. TCRdb re-derived calls from the multiplex PCR reads in MiXCR, one entry per CDR3 protein. The table shows about 600,000 distinct CDR3 sequences, with roughly 14% occurring only once. Sequencing was done on a sample of blood. The receptor was derived from a woman in her 50s with Graves' ophthalmopathy. V is TRBV7-2 and J is TRBJ1-5; 8 bases are shared with TRBD1. CDR3 sequence (DNA): TGTGCCAGCAGCTTGCCCAGGGGGCTTGGCAATCAGCCCCAGCATTTT. It codes for CASSLPRGLGNQPQHF.